The clone carrying this TCR beta chain appeared a few times. Its antigen is unidentified. TCRdb re-called the RT-PCR reads with MiXCR, one entry per CDR3 protein. This sample carries 450,000 to 600,000 distinct CDR3 sequences, 15% to 20% of them seen once, and the ten largest clones take 3% to 3.5%. The data originate from a study of response to subunit inactivated influenza vaccine. Germline CDR1 reads SGHTA; CDR2 reads FQGNSA. The CDR3 is 16 residues long. V dropped 5 bases and J dropped 10; count of bases not matched to a gene: 10. Study observations and caveats: Authors suggested each seasonal influenza vaccination recruits few new T cells.

The chain is built from TRBV7-2 and TRBJ2-1, with TRBD2 identical over 14 bases. This receptor was identified in a man in his fifties or sixties who received an inactivated influenza vaccine. The source material was CD4+ T cells sorted from PBMCs, sampled around 25 months after vaccination. This CDR3 reads CASSPRTSGRYVEQFF. The CDR3 DNA sequence: TGTGCCAGCAGCCCCCGGACTAGCGGGAGGTATGTCGAGCAGTTCTTC. The entire variable domain, with the rest obtained from reference TRBV7-2 and TRBJ2-1, is as follows: GAGVSQSPSNKVTEKGKDVELRCDPISGHTALYWYRQSLGQGLEFLIYFQGNSAPDKSGLPSDRFSAERTGGSVSTLTIQRTQQEDSAVYLCASSPRTSGRYVEQFFGPGTRLTVL.